This T cell receptor beta chain appears in the sequencing data of a study of T cell changes during pregnancy in multiple sclerosis. V was trimmed by 10 bases and J by 5 bases, leaving 17 bases between them. The CDR3 sequence is 13 residues long. Germline CDR1 is LNHDA and CDR2 is SQIVND (reference sequence). Generated by immunoSEQ multiplex PCR, the TCRdb table keeps only in-frame clones and is missing some. The sample includes 40,000 to 45,000 clones, 93% of them seen just once. This material consisted of CD4+ T cells from peripheral blood mononuclear cells, taken in the third trimester of pregnancy. The chain has TRBV19 and TRBJ1-2; weak D call: TRBD1 (5 bases). The TCR comes from a female donor with multiple sclerosis, enrolled in a pregnancy study. Here the CDR3 reads CATRGWTVYGYTF. CDR3 nucleotide sequence: TGTGCCACCCGGGGGTGGACTGTTTATGGCTACACCTTC.